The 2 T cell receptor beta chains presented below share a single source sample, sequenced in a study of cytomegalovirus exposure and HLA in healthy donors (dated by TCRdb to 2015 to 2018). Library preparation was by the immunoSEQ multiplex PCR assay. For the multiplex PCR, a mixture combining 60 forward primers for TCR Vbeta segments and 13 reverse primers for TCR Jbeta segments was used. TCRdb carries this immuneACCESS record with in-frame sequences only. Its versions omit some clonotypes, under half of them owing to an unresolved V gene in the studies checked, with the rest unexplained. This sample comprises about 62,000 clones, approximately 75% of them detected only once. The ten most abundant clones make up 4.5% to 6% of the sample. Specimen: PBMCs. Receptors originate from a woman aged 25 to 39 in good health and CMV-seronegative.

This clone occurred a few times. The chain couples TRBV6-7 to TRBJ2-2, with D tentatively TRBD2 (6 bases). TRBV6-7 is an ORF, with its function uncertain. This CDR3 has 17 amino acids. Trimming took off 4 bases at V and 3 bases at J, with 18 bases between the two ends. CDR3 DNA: TGTGCCAGCAGTTGGGGACTCCTCCGAGTTTACACCGGGGAGCTGTTTTTT. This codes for CASSWGLLRVYTGELFF.

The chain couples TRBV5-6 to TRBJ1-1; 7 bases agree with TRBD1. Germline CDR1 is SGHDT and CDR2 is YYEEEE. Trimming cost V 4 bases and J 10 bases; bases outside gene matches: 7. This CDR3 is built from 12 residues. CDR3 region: CASSSDRVGAFF. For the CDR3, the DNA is TGTGCCAGCAGCAGTGACAGGGTCGGAGCTTTCTTT.